These 9 T cell receptor beta chains came from one sample sequenced in a study of T cell responses to AZD1222 COVID-19 vaccine. Using immunoSEQ multiplex PCR, the repertoire was profiled, and TCRdb retains in-frame clones only, with some absent. This sample carries more than 95,000 clones, around 85% of them seen once, and the ten largest clones take roughly 3.7%. This specimen was peripheral blood, taken on day 0 of MenACWY control vaccination. These receptors all stem from an adult in good health.

CDR3 sequence reads: CASSDGGALDTQYF. The CDR3 nucleotides are TGCGCCAGCAGTGACGGGGGGGCCCTAGATACGCAGTATTTT. The V call is TRBV5-1, the J call TRBJ2-3, with TRBD2 identical over 8 bases. The CDR3 totals 14 residues. Germline V CDR1 and CDR2: SGHRS, YFSETQ. Unmatched junction bases numbered 7, after V lost 5 bases and J lost 5 bases.

V is TRBV7-9 and J is TRBJ1-2; no clear D. Germline CDR1 and CDR2: SEHNR and FQNEAQ (reference sequence). V lost 5 bases to trimming and J lost 2 bases, with 15 bases between them. The CDR3 consists of 15 residues. CDR3 sequence reads: CASSPSGAENYGYTF. The CDR3, as DNA: TGTGCCAGCAGCCCCTCTGGAGCGGAAAACTATGGCTACACCTTC.

V usage is TRBV6-5 and J usage is TRBJ2-5, with D unclear. Per the germline V gene, CDR1 is MNHEY and CDR2 is SVGAGI. The CDR3 is 15 amino acids. The ends were cut back, 4 bases at V and 1 base at J, with 13 bases in the middle. Here the CDR3 reads CASSSIGRLQETQYF. The CDR3, as DNA: TGTGCCAGCAGTTCCATAGGCCGACTCCAAGAGACCCAGTACTTC.

This clone occurred once. The chain joins TRBV28 to TRBJ1-5, with TRBD1 matching 11 bases. V dropped 5 bases and J dropped 5; count of bases not matched to a gene: 2. This CDR3 is 14 amino acids long. The germline gives CDR1 MDHEN, CDR2 SYDVKM. CDR3 nucleotide sequence: TGTGCCAGCAGTCGGACAGGGGGCTATCAGCCCCAGCATTTT. This encodes CASSRTGGYQPQHF.

The count of this clone is one. The chain couples TRBV4-1 to TRBJ1-2; D unclear. The CDR3 has 14 amino acids. Trimming shortened V by 1 base and J by 6 bases, and 12 bases separated the two germline ends. Germline V gene data show CDR1 as MGHRA and CDR2 as YSYEKL. In nucleotides, the CDR3 is TGCGCCAGCAGCCAAGTCAATCAACGTCATGGCTACACCTTC. Protein: CASSQVNQRHGYTF.

The chain links TRBV3-1 (or the pseudogene TRBV3-2) to TRBJ1-3; D gene uncertain. Trimming took 5 bases from V and 4 from J, leaving 9 bases between them. The CDR3 length is 13 residues. Germline loops: CDR1 LGHDT, CDR2 YNNKEL (reference sequence). The CDR3 region has the DNA TGTGCCAGCAGCGCCCTGGGGGGAAACACCATATATTTT. Translation gives CASSALGGNTIYF.

This chain connects TRBV5-1 to TRBJ1-3; D gene uncertain. Germline lookup yields CDR1 SGHRS and CDR2 YFSETQ. Trimming shortened V by 0 bases and J by 3 bases, and 13 bases separated the two germline ends. This CDR3 comprises 16 residues. CDR3 coding DNA: TGCGCCAGCAGCTTGGTCCCGACCTCGGGTGGAAACACCATATATTTT. Residues: CASSLVPTSGGNTIYF.

The rearrangement uses TRBV4-1 and TRBJ1-2, with D unclear. Germline V gene lookup returns CDR1 MGHRA and CDR2 YSYEKL. This CDR3 spans 15 amino acids. Trimming pared 0 bases from V and 8 bases from J, leaving 16 bases between. CDR3 loop: CASSQEGRALGGYTF. DNA of the CDR3: TGCGCCAGCAGCCAAGAGGGGAGAGCCCTAGGGGGCTACACCTTC.

This rearrangement joins TRBV4-3 to TRBJ2-4; no clear D. V lost 0 bases and J 0 bases, leaving 3 bases between the germline ends. CDR1 is LGHNA and CDR2 is YSLEER in the germline V gene. This CDR3 spans 14 amino acids. For the CDR3, the DNA is TGCGCCAGCAGCCAAGAACTAGCCAAAAACATTCAGTACTTC. It encodes CASSQELAKNIQYF.